This T cell receptor (beta chain) was observed in a study of a mutant IDH1 vaccine in newly diagnosed glioma. Overall study results and limits: Immune responses induced by the vaccine were seen in roughly 93% of patients, spanning multiple MHC alleles.

Only in-frame clones appear in the TCRdb table, and some are missing; sequencing was by immunoSEQ multiplex PCR. The table shows about 36,000 clones, with 80% to 95% occurring only once. CDR3 length: 17 amino acids. Germline V gene data show CDR1 as LGHNA and CDR2 as YSLEER. The V end was cut by 0 bases, the J end by 4 bases, with 18 bases between. The time point: baseline, week 1 (first vaccination visit). Specified treatment: pre-vaccination baseline after standard-of-care therapy. This clone showed up just a few times. Its antigen is currently unknown. The TCR was taken from a man aged 18 to 30 with glioma. The material sequenced was PBMCs, taken from a glioma patient treated with radiotherapy, temozolomide or both. This chain uses TRBV4-3 with TRBJ1-2; D might be TRBD1 (6 bases). For the CDR3, the DNA is TGCGCCAGCAGCCAAGATCGGGGGGGCCTCCCATCCTATGGCTACACCTTC. It specifies CASSQDRGGLPSYGYTF.